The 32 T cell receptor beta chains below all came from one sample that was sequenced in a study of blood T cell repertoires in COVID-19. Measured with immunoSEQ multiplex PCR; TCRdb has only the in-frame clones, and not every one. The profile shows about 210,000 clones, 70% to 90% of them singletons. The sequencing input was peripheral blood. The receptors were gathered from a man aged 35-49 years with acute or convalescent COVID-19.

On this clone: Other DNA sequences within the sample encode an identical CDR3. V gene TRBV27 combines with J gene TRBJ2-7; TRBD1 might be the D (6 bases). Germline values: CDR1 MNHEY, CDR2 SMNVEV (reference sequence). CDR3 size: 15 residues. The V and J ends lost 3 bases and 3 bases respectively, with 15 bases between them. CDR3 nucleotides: TGTGCCAGCAGTTTGATACAGGGATCCTTCTACGAGCAGTACTTC. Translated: CASSLIQGSFYEQYF.

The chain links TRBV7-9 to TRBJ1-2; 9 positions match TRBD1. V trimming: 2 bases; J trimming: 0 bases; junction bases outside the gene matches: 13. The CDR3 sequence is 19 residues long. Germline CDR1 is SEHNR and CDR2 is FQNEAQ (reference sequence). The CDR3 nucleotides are TGTGCCAGCAGCTTACCCCGGGACAGGGAGAGGGGAGCTAACTATGGCTACACCTTC. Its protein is CASSLPRDRERGANYGYTF.

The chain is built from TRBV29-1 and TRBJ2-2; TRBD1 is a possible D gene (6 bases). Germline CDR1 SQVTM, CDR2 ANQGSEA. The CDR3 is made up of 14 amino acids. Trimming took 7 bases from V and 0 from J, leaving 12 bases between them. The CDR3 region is CSAVPGANTGELFF. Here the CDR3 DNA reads TGCAGCGCCGTACCAGGGGCGAACACCGGGGAGCTGTTTTTT.

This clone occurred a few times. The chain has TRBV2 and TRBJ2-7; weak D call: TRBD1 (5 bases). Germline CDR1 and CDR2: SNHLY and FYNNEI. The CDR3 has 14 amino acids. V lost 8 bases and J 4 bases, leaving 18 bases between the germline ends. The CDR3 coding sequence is TGTGCCAGCGTCCCAGAAAGGGGTACGTACGAGCAGTACTTC. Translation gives CASVPERGTYEQYF.

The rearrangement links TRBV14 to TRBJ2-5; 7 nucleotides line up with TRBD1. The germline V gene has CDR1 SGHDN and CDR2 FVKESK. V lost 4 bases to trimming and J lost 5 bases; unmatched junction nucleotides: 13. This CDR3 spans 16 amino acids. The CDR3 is CASSPRDRLKRETQYF. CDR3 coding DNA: TGTGCCAGCAGCCCCCGGGACAGACTCAAAAGGGAGACCCAGTACTTC.

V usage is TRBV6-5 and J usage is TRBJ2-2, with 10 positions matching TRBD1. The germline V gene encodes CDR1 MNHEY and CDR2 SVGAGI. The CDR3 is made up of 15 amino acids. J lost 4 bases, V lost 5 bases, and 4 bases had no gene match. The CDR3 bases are TGTGCCAGCAGTAACGGACAGGGGGGCACCGGGGAGCTGTTTTTT. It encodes CASSNGQGGTGELFF.

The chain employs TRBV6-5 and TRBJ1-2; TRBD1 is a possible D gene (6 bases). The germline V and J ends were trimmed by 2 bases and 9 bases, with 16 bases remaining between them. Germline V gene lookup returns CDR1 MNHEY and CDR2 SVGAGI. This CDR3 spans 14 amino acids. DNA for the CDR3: TGTGCCAGCAGTTACCTCGACAGGCCCCTAAGCTACACCTTC. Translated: CASSYLDRPLSYTF.

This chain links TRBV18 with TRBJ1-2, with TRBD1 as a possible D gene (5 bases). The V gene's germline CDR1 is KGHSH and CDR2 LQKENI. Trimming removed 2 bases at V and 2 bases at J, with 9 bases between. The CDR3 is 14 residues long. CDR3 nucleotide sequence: TGTGCCAGCTCACCATTAGGGGCCAACTATGGCTACACCTTC. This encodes CASSPLGANYGYTF.

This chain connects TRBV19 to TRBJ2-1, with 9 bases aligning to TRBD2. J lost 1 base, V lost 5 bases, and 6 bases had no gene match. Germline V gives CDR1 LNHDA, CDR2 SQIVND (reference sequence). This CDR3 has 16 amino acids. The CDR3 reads CASSPTSGTSYNEQFF. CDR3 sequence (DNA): TGTGCCAGTAGTCCGACTAGCGGTACTTCCTACAATGAGCAGTTCTTC.

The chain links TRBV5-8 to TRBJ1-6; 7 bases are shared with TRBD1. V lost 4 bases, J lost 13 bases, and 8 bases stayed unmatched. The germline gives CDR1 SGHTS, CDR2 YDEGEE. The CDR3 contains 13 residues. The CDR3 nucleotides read TGTGCCAGCAGCCCGGGACAGTACAGCCCCCTCCACTTT. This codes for CASSPGQYSPLHF.

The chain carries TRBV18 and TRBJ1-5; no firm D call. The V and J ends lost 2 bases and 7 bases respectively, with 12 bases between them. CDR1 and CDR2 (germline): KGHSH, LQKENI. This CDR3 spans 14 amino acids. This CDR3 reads CASSPEYLGQPQHF. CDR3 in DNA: TGTGCCAGCTCACCAGAGTACCTAGGCCAGCCCCAGCATTTT.

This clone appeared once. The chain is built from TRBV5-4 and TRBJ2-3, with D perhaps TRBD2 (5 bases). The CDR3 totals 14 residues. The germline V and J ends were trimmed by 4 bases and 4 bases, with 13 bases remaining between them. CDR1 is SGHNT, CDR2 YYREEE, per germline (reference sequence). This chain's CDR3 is CASSPGLFSDTQYF. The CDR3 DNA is TGTGCCAGCAGCCCCGGACTCTTTTCAGATACGCAGTATTTT.

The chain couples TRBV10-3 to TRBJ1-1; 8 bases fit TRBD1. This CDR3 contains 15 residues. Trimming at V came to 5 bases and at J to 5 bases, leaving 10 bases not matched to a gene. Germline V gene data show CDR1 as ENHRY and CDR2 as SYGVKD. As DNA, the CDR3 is TGTGCCATCAGTAGCGACAGGGGAGAGGAGACTGAAGCTTTCTTT. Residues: CAISSDRGEETEAFF.

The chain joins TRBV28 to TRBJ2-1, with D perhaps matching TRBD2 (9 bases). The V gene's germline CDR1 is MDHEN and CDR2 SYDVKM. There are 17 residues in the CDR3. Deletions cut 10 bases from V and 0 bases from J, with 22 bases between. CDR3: CATQGASGTLSYNEQFF. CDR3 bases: TGTGCCACCCAGGGGGCTAGCGGGACTCTCTCCTACAATGAGCAGTTCTTC.

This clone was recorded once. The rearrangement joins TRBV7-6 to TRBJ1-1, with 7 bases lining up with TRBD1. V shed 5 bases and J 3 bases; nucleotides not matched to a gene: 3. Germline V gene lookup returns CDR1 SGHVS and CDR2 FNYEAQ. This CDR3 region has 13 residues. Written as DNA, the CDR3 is TGTGCCAGCAGCCGGGGACAGTACACTGAAGCTTTCTTT. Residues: CASSRGQYTEAFF.

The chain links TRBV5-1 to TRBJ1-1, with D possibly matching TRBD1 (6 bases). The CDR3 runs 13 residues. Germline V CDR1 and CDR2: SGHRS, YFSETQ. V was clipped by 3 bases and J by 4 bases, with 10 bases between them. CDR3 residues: CASSYREGTEAFF. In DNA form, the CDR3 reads TGCGCCAGCAGCTACAGGGAAGGCACTGAAGCTTTCTTT.

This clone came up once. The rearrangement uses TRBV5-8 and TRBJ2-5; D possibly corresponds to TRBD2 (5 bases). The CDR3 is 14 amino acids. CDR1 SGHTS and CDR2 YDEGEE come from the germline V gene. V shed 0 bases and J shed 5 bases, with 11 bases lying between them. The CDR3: CASSLGLRGETQYF. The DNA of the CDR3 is TGTGCCAGCAGCTTGGGCCTGAGAGGGGAGACCCAGTACTTC.

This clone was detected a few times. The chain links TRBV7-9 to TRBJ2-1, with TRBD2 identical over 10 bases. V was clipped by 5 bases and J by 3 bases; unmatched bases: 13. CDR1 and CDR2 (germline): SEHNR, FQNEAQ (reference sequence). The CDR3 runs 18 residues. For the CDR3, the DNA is TGTGCCAGCAGCCCCAACTTGGCTAGCGGGAGAATCTACAATGAGCAGTTCTTC. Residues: CASSPNLASGRIYNEQFF. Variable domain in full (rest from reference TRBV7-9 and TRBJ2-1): DTGVSQNPRHKITKRGQNVTFRCDPISEHNRLYWYRQTLGQGPEFLTYFQNEAQLEKSRLLSDRFSAERPKGSFSTLEIQRTEQGDSAMYLCASSPNLASGRIYNEQFFGPGTRLTVL.

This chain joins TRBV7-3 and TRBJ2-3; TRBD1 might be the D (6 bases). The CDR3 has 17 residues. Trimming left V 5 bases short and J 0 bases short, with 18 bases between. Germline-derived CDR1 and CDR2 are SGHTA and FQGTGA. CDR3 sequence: CASSPNRVGGSTDTQYF. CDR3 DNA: TGTGCCAGCAGCCCCAACCGCGTAGGGGGTAGCACAGATACGCAGTATTTT.

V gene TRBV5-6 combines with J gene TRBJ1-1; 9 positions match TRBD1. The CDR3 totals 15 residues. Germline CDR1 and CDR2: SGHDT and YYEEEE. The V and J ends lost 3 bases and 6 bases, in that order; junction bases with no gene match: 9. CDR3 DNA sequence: TGTGCCAGCAGCTCCATTGACAGGGGGAAAGCTGAAGCTTTCTTT. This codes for CASSSIDRGKAEAFF. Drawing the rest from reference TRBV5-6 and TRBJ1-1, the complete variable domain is DAGVTQSPTHLIKTRGQQVTLRCSPKSGHDTVSWYQQALGQGPQFIFQYYEEEERQRGNFPDRFSGHQFPNYSSELNVNALLLGDSALYLCASSSIDRGKAEAFFGQGTRLTVV.

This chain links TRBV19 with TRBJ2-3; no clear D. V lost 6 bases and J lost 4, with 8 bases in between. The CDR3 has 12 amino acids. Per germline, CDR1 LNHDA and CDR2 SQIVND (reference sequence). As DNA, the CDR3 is TGTGCCAGTAGCATTAGTCCAGATACGCAGTATTTT. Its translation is CASSISPDTQYF.

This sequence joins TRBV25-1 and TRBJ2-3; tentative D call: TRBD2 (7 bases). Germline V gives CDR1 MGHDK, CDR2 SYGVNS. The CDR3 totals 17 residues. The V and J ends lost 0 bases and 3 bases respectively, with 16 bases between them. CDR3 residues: CASSEYGRGPGTDTQYF. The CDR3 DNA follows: TGTGCCAGCAGTGAATATGGGCGGGGGCCCGGAACAGATACGCAGTATTTT. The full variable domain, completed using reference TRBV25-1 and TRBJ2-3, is EADIYQTPRYLVIGTGKKITLECSQTMGHDKMYWYQQDPGMELHLIHYSYGVNSTEKGDLSSESTVSRIRTEHFPLTLESARPSHTSQYLCASSEYGRGPGTDTQYFGPGTRLTVL.

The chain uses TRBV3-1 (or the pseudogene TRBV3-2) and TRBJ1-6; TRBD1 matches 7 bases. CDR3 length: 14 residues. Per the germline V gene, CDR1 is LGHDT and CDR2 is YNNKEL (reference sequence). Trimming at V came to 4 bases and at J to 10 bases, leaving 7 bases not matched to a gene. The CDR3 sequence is CASSRGQSESPLHF. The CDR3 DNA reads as TGTGCCAGCAGCCGGGGACAGAGCGAATCACCCCTCCACTTT.

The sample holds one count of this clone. The chain's CDR3 is CASSPEGGPYYEQYF. In DNA, the CDR3 is TGTGCCAGCAGCCCGGAGGGGGGGCCCTATTACGAGCAGTACTTC. The chain carries TRBV7-3 and TRBJ2-7, with D tentatively TRBD2 (7 bases). This CDR3 has 15 residues. The germline V and J ends were trimmed by 5 bases and 4 bases, with 18 bases remaining between them. Germline CDR1 is SGHTA and CDR2 is FQGTGA. The full variable domain, rest sourced from reference TRBV7-3 and TRBJ2-7, is GAGVSQTPSNKVTEKGKYVELRCDPISGHTALYWYRQSLGQGPEFLIYFQGTGAADDSGLPNDRFFAVRPEGSVSTLKIQRTERGDSAVYLCASSPEGGPYYEQYFGPGTRLTVT.

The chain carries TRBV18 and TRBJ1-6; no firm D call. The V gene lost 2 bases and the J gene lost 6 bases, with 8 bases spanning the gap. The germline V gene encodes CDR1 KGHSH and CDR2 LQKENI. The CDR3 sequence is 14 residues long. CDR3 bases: TGTGCCAGCTCACCATCGGGTTTTAATTCACCCCTCCACTTT. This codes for CASSPSGFNSPLHF. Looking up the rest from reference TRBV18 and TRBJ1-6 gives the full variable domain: NAGVMQNPRHLVRRRGQEARLRCSPMKGHSHVYWYRQLPEEGLKFMVYLQKENIIDESGMPKERFSAEFPKEGPSILRIQQVVRGDSAAYFCASSPSGFNSPLHFGNGTRLTVT.

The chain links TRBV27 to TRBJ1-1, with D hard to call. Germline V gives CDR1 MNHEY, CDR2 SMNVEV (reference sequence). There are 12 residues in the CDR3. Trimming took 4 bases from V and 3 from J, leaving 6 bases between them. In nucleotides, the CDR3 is TGTGCCAGCAGTTCTTCCCACACTGAAGCTTTCTTT. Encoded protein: CASSSSHTEAFF.

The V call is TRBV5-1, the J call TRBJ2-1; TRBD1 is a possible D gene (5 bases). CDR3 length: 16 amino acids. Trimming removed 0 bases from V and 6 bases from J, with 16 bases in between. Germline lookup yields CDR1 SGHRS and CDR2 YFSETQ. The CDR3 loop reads CASSLGQGQAGNEQFF. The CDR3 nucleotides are TGCGCCAGCAGCTTGGGGCAGGGCCAGGCAGGCAATGAGCAGTTCTTC.

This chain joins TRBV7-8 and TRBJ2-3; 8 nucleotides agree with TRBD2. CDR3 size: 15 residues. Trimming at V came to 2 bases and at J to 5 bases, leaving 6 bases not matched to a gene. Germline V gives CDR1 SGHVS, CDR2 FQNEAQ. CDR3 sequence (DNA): TGTGCCAGCAGCTTAAGTAGCGGGGTTATAGATACGCAGTATTTT. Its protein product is CASSLSSGVIDTQYF. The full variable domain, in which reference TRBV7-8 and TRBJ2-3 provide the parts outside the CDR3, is GAGVSQSPRYKVAKRGQDVALRCDPISGHVSLFWYQQALGQGPEFLTYFQNEAQLDKSGLPSDRFFAERPEGSVSTLKIQRTQQEDSAVYLCASSLSSGVIDTQYFGPGTRLTVL.

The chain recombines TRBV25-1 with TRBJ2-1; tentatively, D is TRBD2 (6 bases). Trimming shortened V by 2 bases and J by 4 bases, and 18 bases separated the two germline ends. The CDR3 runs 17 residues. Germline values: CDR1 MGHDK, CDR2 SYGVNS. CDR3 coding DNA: TGTGCCAGCAGTGAAGTAGGAGGGTTGGACTTGTACAATGAGCAGTTCTTC. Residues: CASSEVGGLDLYNEQFF.

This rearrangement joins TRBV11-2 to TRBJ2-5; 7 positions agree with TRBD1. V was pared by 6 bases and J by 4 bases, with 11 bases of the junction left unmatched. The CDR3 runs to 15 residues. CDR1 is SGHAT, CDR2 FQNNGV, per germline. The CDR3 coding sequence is TGTGCCAGCAGAGCTGGACAGGTGATGGGAGAGACCCAGTACTTC. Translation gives CASRAGQVMGETQYF.

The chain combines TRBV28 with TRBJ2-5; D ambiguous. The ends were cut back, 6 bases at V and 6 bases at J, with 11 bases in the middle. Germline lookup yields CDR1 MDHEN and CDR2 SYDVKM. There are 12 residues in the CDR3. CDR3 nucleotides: TGTGCCAGCAGCCCGGGTGGAAAGACCCAGTACTTC. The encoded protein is CASSPGGKTQYF.

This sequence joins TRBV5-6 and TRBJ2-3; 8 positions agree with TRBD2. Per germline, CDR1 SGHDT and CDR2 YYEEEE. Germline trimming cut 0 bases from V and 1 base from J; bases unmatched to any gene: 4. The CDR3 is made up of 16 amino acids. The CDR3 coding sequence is TGTGCCAGCAGCTTGGAGTGGGGACTAGGCACAGATACGCAGTATTTT. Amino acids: CASSLEWGLGTDTQYF. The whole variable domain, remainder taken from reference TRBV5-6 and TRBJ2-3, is DAGVTQSPTHLIKTRGQQVTLRCSPKSGHDTVSWYQQALGQGPQFIFQYYEEEERQRGNFPDRFSGHQFPNYSSELNVNALLLGDSALYLCASSLEWGLGTDTQYFGPGTRLTVL.